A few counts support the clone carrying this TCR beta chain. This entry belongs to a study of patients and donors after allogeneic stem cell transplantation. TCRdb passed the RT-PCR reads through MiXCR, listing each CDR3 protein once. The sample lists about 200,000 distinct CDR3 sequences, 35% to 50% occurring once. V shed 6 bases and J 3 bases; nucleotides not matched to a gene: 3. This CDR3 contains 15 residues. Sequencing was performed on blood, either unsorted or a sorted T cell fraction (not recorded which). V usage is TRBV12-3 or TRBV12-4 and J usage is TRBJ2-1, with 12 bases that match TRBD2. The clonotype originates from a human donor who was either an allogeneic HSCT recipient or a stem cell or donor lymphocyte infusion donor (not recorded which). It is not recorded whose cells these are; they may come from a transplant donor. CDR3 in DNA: TGTGCCAGCAGCCGGACTAGCGGGGTCTACAATGAGCAGTTCTTC. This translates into CASSRTSGVYNEQFF.